Below are 16 T cell receptor beta chains sequenced from a single sample in a study of blood T cell repertoires in COVID-19. Sequenced by immunoSEQ multiplex PCR; TCRdb stores in-frame clones only, minus some. Of a few hundred thousand clones listed, around 90% are singletons. The sample was PBMCs or T cells enriched from blood (not recorded which). These receptors were taken from a man aged 30 to 39 in a cohort exposed to, infected with or recovered from COVID-19 (not recorded which).

The chain is built from TRBV2 and TRBJ1-3; a weak D match, TRBD1 (6 bases). Between the trimmed V and J ends, which lost 7 bases and 4 bases, there was a span of 11 bases. Germline V gene sequence: CDR1 SNHLY, CDR2 FYNNEI. This CDR3 has 13 residues. The CDR3 loop is CASTPDRGNTIYF. The CDR3 region has the DNA TGTGCCAGCACCCCCGACAGGGGAAACACCATATATTTT.

V usage is TRBV13 and J usage is TRBJ2-7, with D perhaps matching TRBD2 (5 bases). CDR1 is PRHDT and CDR2 is FYEKMQ in the germline V gene (reference sequence). CDR3 size: 15 residues. V lost 6 bases to trimming and J lost 4 bases, with 19 bases between them. CDR3: CASRPRSGGLYEQYF. The CDR3, as DNA: TGTGCCAGCAGGCCAAGAAGCGGTGGCTTATACGAGCAGTACTTC.

The chain recombines TRBV6-1 with TRBJ1-1, with unresolved D. CDR3 length equals 12 residues. From germline, CDR1 is MNHNS and CDR2 SASEGT. The V end was cut by 2 bases, the J end by 8 bases, with 9 bases between. The CDR3 DNA follows: TGTGCCAGCAGTGAAATGAGGAGCGAAGCTTTCTTT. Translation gives CASSEMRSEAFF.

V usage is TRBV21-1 and J usage is TRBJ2-4; the table calls TRBD2, which could not be checked here. TRBV21-1 is reported as a pseudogene. There are 16 residues in the CDR3. The CDR3 region has the DNA TGTGCCAGCAGCAAAGAACCCCCACGGGCCAAAAACATTCAGTACTTC. Translation: CASSKEPPRAKNIQYF.

The chain has TRBV21-1 and TRBJ1-5; the DNA was not compared with TRBD1, the D call given in the table. TRBV21-1 is deemed a pseudogene. The CDR3 loop spans 19 amino acids. The CDR3 spells CASSNIRGWDRGSCQPQHF. CDR3 DNA: TGTGCCAGCAGCAACATACGGGGGTGGGACAGGGGATCATGTCAGCCCCAGCATTTT.

The chain combines TRBV5-1 with TRBJ2-1; TRBD1 might be the D (7 bases). CDR3 length: 16 residues. V was pared by 0 bases and J by 8 bases, with 18 bases between. Germline values: CDR1 SGHRS, CDR2 YFSETQ. The CDR3 spells CASSLAGGNREDEQFF. The CDR3 DNA reads TGCGCCAGCAGCTTGGCAGGGGGGAATCGCGAGGATGAGCAGTTCTTC.

V is TRBV7-6 and J is TRBJ1-4; a weak D match, TRBD1 (5 bases). The length of the CDR3 is 15 residues. V was trimmed by 5 bases and J by 8 bases, leaving 18 bases between them. Germline CDR1 SGHVS, CDR2 FNYEAQ. The CDR3 DNA reads as TGTGCCAGCAGCCCCGAAGCGGGGGTGGGGGAAAAACTGTTTTTT. Amino acids: CASSPEAGVGEKLFF.

J is TRBJ1-3 and V is TRBV5-4; TRBD1 matches 7 bases. Trimming removed 4 bases from V and 4 bases from J; junction bases left unmatched: 8. The CDR3 loop spans 15 amino acids. Germline loops: CDR1 SGHNT, CDR2 YYREEE (reference sequence). CDR3 sequence: CASSNTGVSGNTIYF. CDR3 nucleotide sequence: TGTGCCAGCAGCAATACAGGGGTTTCGGGAAACACCATATATTTT.

The V and J genes are TRBV19 and TRBJ2-1, with TRBD2 as a possible D gene (6 bases). V was trimmed by 5 bases and J by 11 bases, leaving 25 bases between them. The germline CDR1 and CDR2 sequences are LNHDA and SQIVND (reference sequence). The CDR3 sequence is 16 residues long. The CDR3 reads CASSPAGGTSNKKQFF. The CDR3 nucleotides are TGTGCCAGTAGTCCAGCTGGTGGGACTTCGAACAAGAAGCAGTTCTTC.

The chain joins TRBV21-1 to TRBJ2-5; no check of the table's D call, TRBD2, against the DNA was made. TRBV21-1 counts as a pseudogene. The CDR3 runs to 16 residues. DNA of the CDR3: TGTGCCAGCGCCGAAACCGAAGAATCTACTCAAGAGACCCAGTACTTC. Translation: CASAETEESTQETQYF.

The chain is built from TRBV18 and TRBJ1-4; 10 bases are shared with TRBD1. With 6 bases clipped from V and 11 bases from J, the junction kept 15 bases outside the gene matches. CDR3 length equals 16 residues. Germline CDR1 reads KGHSH; CDR2 reads LQKENI. The CDR3 loop is CASSGTGAQGSGKLFF. The CDR3 DNA reads TGTGCCAGCTCGGGGACAGGGGCGCAAGGATCGGGGAAACTGTTTTTT.

This clone appeared a few times. This chain links TRBV27 with TRBJ2-7, with TRBD1 matching 7 bases. The CDR3 is 14 residues long. V shed 4 bases and J 4 bases; nucleotides not matched to a gene: 7. CDR1 and CDR2 from the germline V gene are MNHEY and SMNVEV (reference sequence). CDR3 sequence (DNA): TGTGCCAGCAGTTCGACCCCGACAGGGTACGAGCAGTACTTC. Protein product: CASSSTPTGYEQYF.

J is TRBJ2-7 and V is TRBV11-2, with 9 bases identical to TRBD1. The V and J ends lost 1 base and 2 bases, in that order; junction bases with no gene match: 9. The CDR3 has 17 amino acids. From germline, CDR1 is SGHAT and CDR2 FQNNGV. Here the CDR3 reads CASSLVLGGTGTYEQYF. DNA of the CDR3: TGTGCCAGCAGCTTAGTATTAGGAGGGACAGGGACCTACGAGCAGTACTTC.

The rearrangement uses TRBV28 and TRBJ2-7; D possibly corresponds to TRBD2 (6 bases). The CDR3 sequence is 14 residues long. Germline V CDR1 and CDR2: MDHEN, SYDVKM. Trimming removed 6 bases from V and 4 bases from J, with 16 bases in between. In DNA form, the CDR3 reads TGTGCCAGCAGCCCCGCGGGAAGGGAATACGAGCAGTACTTC. Its protein product is CASSPAGREYEQYF.

This clone was picked up one time. This chain joins TRBV27 and TRBJ2-3; 12 bases are shared with TRBD2. The CDR3 extends over 13 amino acids. J was trimmed by 8 bases and V by 8 bases; bases with no gene match: 5. Looked up from germline, CDR1 is MNHEY and CDR2 is SMNVEV (reference sequence). For the CDR3, the DNA is TGTGCCAGCCGGACTAGCGGGATCCGTACGCAGTATTTT. It encodes CASRTSGIRTQYF.

The table lists this clone with a few counts. The chain uses TRBV19 and TRBJ1-5, with D hard to call. Trimming removed 3 bases at V and 0 bases at J, with 21 bases between. The CDR3 sequence is 19 residues long. CDR1 and CDR2 from the germline V gene are LNHDA and SQIVND (reference sequence). CDR3 sequence reads: CASSITAEGPKNSNQPQHF. CDR3 DNA: TGTGCCAGTAGTATCACCGCGGAGGGCCCAAAAAATAGCAATCAGCCCCAGCATTTT.